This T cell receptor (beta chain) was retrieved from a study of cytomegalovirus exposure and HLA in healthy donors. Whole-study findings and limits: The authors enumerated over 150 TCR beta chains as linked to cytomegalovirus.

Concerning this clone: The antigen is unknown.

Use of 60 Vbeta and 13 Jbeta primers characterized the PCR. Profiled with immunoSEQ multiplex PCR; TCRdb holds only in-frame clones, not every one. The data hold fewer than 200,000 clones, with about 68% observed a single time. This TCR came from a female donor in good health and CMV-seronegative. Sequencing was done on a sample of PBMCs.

In nucleotides, the CDR3 is TGTGCCCGTCGACTAGCGCAGAGCACAGATACGCAGTATTTT. It specifies CARRLAQSTDTQYF. V and J are TRBV30 and TRBJ2-3, with 8 bases aligning to TRBD2. Germline CDR1 reads GTSNPN; CDR2 reads SVGIG (reference sequence). The trim removed 8 bases at V and 0 bases at J, leaving 7 bases unmatched. This CDR3 comprises 14 residues.